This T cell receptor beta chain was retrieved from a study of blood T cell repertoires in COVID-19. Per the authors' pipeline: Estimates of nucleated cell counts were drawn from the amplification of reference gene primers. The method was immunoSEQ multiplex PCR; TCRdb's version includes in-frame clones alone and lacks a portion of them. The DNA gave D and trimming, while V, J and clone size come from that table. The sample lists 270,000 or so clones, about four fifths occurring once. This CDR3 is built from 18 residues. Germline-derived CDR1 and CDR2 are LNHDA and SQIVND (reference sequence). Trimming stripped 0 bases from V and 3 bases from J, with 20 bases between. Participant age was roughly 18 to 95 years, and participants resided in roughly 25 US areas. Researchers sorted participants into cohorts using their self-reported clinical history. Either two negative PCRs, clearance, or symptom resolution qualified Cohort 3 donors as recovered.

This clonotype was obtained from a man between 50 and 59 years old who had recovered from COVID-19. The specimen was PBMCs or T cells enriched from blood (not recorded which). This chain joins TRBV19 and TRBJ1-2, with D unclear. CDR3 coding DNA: TGTGCCAGTAGTATAGATCTGTTGGCCGCAACAACCGACTATGGCTACACCTTC. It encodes CASSIDLLAATTDYGYTF.